These 25 T cell receptor beta chains were all obtained from the same sample, sequenced in a study of response to subunit inactivated influenza vaccine. From the RT-PCR reads, TCRdb called clonotypes with MiXCR, one entry per CDR3 protein. The data contain roughly 790,000 distinct CDR3 sequences, about 20% of them singletons. The sequencing here drew on PBMCs from blood, taken roughly 5 days after vaccination. The receptors stem from a man over 45 who received an inactivated influenza vaccine.

The chain uses TRBV5-1 and TRBJ1-3; the D is unclear. The CDR3 covers 14 residues. Trimming pared 0 bases from V and 2 bases from J, leaving 6 bases between. Per the germline V gene, CDR1 is SGHRS and CDR2 is YFSETQ. The CDR3 DNA reads as TGCGCCAGCAGCTTGGGAAAACCTGGAAACACCATATATTTT. Its protein is CASSLGKPGNTIYF.

This clonotype was seen a handful of times. V gene TRBV12-3 or TRBV12-4 combines with J gene TRBJ1-2, with D maybe TRBD1 (5 bases). The CDR3 is 15 amino acids. V lost 5 bases and J lost 2, with 15 bases in between. The CDR3 DNA sequence: TGTGCCAGCAGTCTTGACGGAGGGGCCAACTATGGCTACACCTTC. As protein: CASSLDGGANYGYTF.

This rearrangement joins TRBV28 to TRBJ1-1; tentative D call: TRBD1 (5 bases). V lost 4 bases and J 1 base, leaving 19 bases between the germline ends. Germline V lookup: CDR1 MDHEN, CDR2 SYDVKM. This CDR3 region has 17 residues. The CDR3 DNA reads TGTGCCAGCAGTTCGACTAGAGCGGGGGGTCCGAACACTGAAGCTTTCTTT. Amino acids: CASSSTRAGGPNTEAFF.

This clonotype was observed a few times. The chain has TRBV20-1 and TRBJ2-1; 9 bases line up with TRBD2. This CDR3 has 19 residues. Per the germline V gene, CDR1 is DFQATT and CDR2 is SNEGSKA (reference sequence). Trimming cost V 0 bases and J 0 bases; bases outside gene matches: 12. The CDR3 spells CSARDYLSGGYSSYNEQFF. Written as DNA, the CDR3 is TGCAGTGCTAGAGATTATCTGAGCGGGGGGTATAGCTCCTACAATGAGCAGTTCTTC.

This clonotype came up many times. The rearrangement links TRBV29-1 to TRBJ1-1; D gene unclear. The CDR3 has 15 residues. V lost 4 bases and J 1 base, leaving 16 bases between the germline ends. CDR1 and CDR2 from the germline V gene are SQVTM and ANQGSEA. This CDR3 reads CSVAIQEARNTEAFF. In DNA, the CDR3 is TGCAGCGTTGCGATTCAAGAGGCGAGGAACACTGAAGCTTTCTTT.

The chain recombines TRBV6-6 with TRBJ2-7; no clear D. V was trimmed by 6 bases and J by 4 bases, leaving 10 bases between them. Germline assignment: CDR1 MNHNY and CDR2 SVGAGI (reference sequence). The CDR3 runs to 12 residues. Written as DNA, the CDR3 is TGTGCCAGCAGCCCCGCTAAATACGAGCAGTACTTC. Amino acids: CASSPAKYEQYF.

The V and J genes are TRBV24-1 and TRBJ2-5; D remains ambiguous. Looked up from germline, CDR1 is KGHDR and CDR2 is SFDVKD. The germline V and J ends were trimmed by 1 base and 2 bases, with 13 bases remaining between them. CDR3 size: 16 residues. CDR3 bases: TGTGCCACCAGTGATTTTGGGAAAGAGATACAAGAGACCCAGTACTTC. Translated: CATSDFGKEIQETQYF.

Comments on this clonotype: The junction departs from the called germline gene at one end, perhaps through a read error. This chain uses TRBV12-3 or TRBV12-4 with TRBJ1-6, with D maybe TRBD1 (5 bases). The CDR3 runs to 15 residues. CDR3 in amino acids: CASNLEQAINSPLHF. The CDR3 DNA sequence: TGTGCCAGCAATTTAGAACAGGCTATTAATTCACCCCTCCACTTT.

This clonotype has a handful of counts. V is TRBV2 and J is TRBJ1-1; D is unclear. The CDR3 consists of 15 residues. Per germline, CDR1 SNHLY and CDR2 FYNNEI. Deletions cut 2 bases from V and 1 base from J, with 11 bases between. CDR3 in DNA: TGTGCCAGCAGTGAAAGGCCGATCGCGAACACTGAAGCTTTCTTT. This translates into CASSERPIANTEAFF.

The rearrangement uses TRBV20-1 and TRBJ1-2; the match to TRBD1 covers 8 bases. The CDR3 consists of 12 residues. V trimming: 5 bases; J trimming: 4 bases; junction bases outside the gene matches: 3. The germline V gene has CDR1 DFQATT and CDR2 SNEGSKA (reference sequence). The CDR3 is CSAGQGTYGYTF. Written as DNA, the CDR3 is TGCAGTGCTGGACAGGGAACCTATGGCTACACCTTC.

This clonotype appeared many times. The chain joins TRBV5-1 to TRBJ1-6; D is possibly TRBD1 (6 bases). Deletions cut 1 base from V and 7 bases from J, with 9 bases between. CDR3 size: 14 residues. Looked up from germline, CDR1 is SGHRS and CDR2 is YFSETQ. The CDR3 reads CASSLTGRNSPLHF. As DNA, the CDR3 is TGCGCCAGCAGCTTGACAGGGCGGAATTCACCCCTCCACTTT.

V gene TRBV2 combines with J gene TRBJ2-5; 11 nucleotides align to TRBD2. Germline V lookup: CDR1 SNHLY, CDR2 FYNNEI. The CDR3 has 18 amino acids. V shed 6 bases, J shed 1 base, and the junction held 13 bases outside the gene matches. CDR3: CASSPTHPLAGVQETQYF. CDR3 coding DNA: TGTGCCAGCAGCCCCACGCATCCACTAGCGGGGGTCCAAGAGACCCAGTACTTC.

This chain links TRBV11-2 with TRBJ1-2; D not certain. The CDR3 extends over 15 amino acids. Trimming removed 4 bases from V and 2 bases from J, with 14 bases in between. Germline CDR1 is SGHAT and CDR2 is FQNNGV. The CDR3 sequence: CASSSTYAANYGYTF. CDR3 nucleotides: TGTGCCAGCAGCTCAACGTATGCGGCAAACTATGGCTACACCTTC.

A few counts support this clonotype. In DNA form, the CDR3 reads TGTGCCAGCAGCTCCCGGGGGGGAAGAGGAGATGGCTACACCTTC. This codes for CASSSRGGRGDGYTF. J is TRBJ1-2 and V is TRBV7-3, with a possible D match to TRBD1 (5 bases). Germline-derived CDR1 and CDR2 are SGHTA and FQGTGA. The CDR3 contains 15 residues. Trimming removed 4 bases at V and 6 bases at J, with 18 bases between. Using reference TRBV7-3 and TRBJ1-2 for the parts outside the CDR3, the full variable domain is GAGVSQTPSNKVTEKGKYVELRCDPISGHTALYWYRQSLGQGPEFLIYFQGTGAADDSGLPNDRFFAVRPEGSVSTLKIQRTERGDSAVYLCASSSRGGRGDGYTFGSGTRLTVV.

The CDR3 here is CSVWDRSTTGELFF. CDR3 bases: TGCAGCGTGTGGGACCGGTCGACCACCGGGGAGCTGTTTTTT. V usage is TRBV29-1 and J usage is TRBJ2-2; D might be TRBD1 or TRBD2, each matching 5 bases. The CDR3 consists of 14 residues. CDR1 is SQVTM, CDR2 ANQGSEA, per germline. Trimming took off 6 bases at V and 4 bases at J, with 15 bases between the two ends.

This clonotype showed up many times. The rearrangement uses TRBV12-3 or TRBV12-4 and TRBJ2-2; D is perhaps TRBD1 (5 bases). This CDR3 contains 17 residues. Trimming left V 7 bases short and J 6 bases short, with 24 bases between. The CDR3 region is CASIPSPGRVAAGELFF. CDR3 nucleotide sequence: TGTGCCAGCATTCCCTCCCCGGGCAGGGTAGCCGCCGGGGAGCTGTTTTTT.

This sequence joins TRBV28 and TRBJ1-2; TRBD1 agrees at 9 bases. The trim removed 2 bases at V and 7 bases at J, leaving 5 bases unmatched. Germline V gene lookup returns CDR1 MDHEN and CDR2 SYDVKM. CDR3 length: 14 amino acids. The CDR3 region is CASSLHRGRVGYTF. The CDR3, as DNA: TGTGCCAGCAGTTTACACAGGGGGCGCGTTGGCTACACCTTC.

This clonotype was observed a few times. J is TRBJ2-7 and V is TRBV7-9; D remains unclear. Trimming stripped 1 base from V and 4 bases from J, with 11 bases between. Germline V CDR1 and CDR2: SEHNR, FQNEAQ (reference sequence). The CDR3 length is 14 residues. The CDR3 DNA reads as TGTGCCAGCAGCTTAGTTACAAGTACTTACGAGCAGTACTTC. Translation: CASSLVTSTYEQYF. The full variable domain, its missing parts supplied by reference TRBV7-9 and TRBJ2-7, is DTGVSQNPRHKITKRGQNVTFRCDPISEHNRLYWYRQTLGQGPEFLTYFQNEAQLEKSRLLSDRFSAERPKGSFSTLEIQRTEQGDSAMYLCASSLVTSTYEQYFGPGTRLTVT.

The V gene is TRBV20-1, the J gene TRBJ2-2, with 13 bases that match TRBD2. The CDR3 has 14 residues. The V segment lost 6 bases and the J segment 7 bases; nucleotides outside the gene matches: 5. Germline V gene data show CDR1 as DFQATT and CDR2 as SNEGSKA (reference sequence). CDR3 protein: CSARTSGGVGELFF. The DNA for the CDR3 is TGCAGTGCCCGGACTAGCGGGGGCGTCGGGGAGCTGTTTTTT.

V and J are TRBV7-9 and TRBJ1-3; 8 bases map to TRBD1. Germline V CDR1 and CDR2: SEHNR, FQNEAQ (reference sequence). V lost 2 bases to trimming and J lost 3 bases; unmatched junction nucleotides: 6. CDR3 size: 16 residues. The CDR3 is CASSLQDRGNGNTIYF. The CDR3 DNA reads TGTGCCAGCAGCTTACAAGACAGGGGAAATGGAAACACCATATATTTT.

The sample holds a few counts of this clonotype. The J gene is TRBJ1-3, the V gene TRBV12-1; the table's TRBD1 call for D was not verified on the DNA. TRBV12-1 is a known pseudogene. The CDR3 length is 16 residues. The CDR3 spells CASSYGGAPSGNTIYF. CDR3 DNA sequence: TGTGCCAGCAGCTACGGAGGGGCGCCCTCTGGAAACACCATATATTTT.

The chain combines TRBV6-1 with TRBJ2-7; D may correspond to TRBD1 or TRBD2 (5 bases each). V dropped 4 bases and J dropped 3 bases, with 16 bases sitting between them. The V gene's germline CDR1 is MNHNS and CDR2 SASEGT. The CDR3 loop spans 15 amino acids. The CDR3 reads CASSVYRDGGYEQYF. The CDR3 DNA reads as TGTGCCAGCAGTGTTTACCGGGACGGTGGCTACGAGCAGTACTTC.

The chain links TRBV29-1 to TRBJ2-6; D is perhaps TRBD2 (6 bases). The CDR3 totals 13 residues. Germline V gene sequence: CDR1 SQVTM, CDR2 ANQGSEA. The ends were cut back, 7 bases at V and 3 bases at J, with 10 bases in the middle. The CDR3 sequence: CSAWDFGANVLTF. The CDR3 DNA is TGCAGCGCATGGGACTTTGGGGCCAACGTCCTGACTTTC. Drawing the rest from reference TRBV29-1 and TRBJ2-6, the complete variable domain is SAVISQKPSRDICQRGTSLTIQCQVDSQVTMMFWYRQQPGQSLTLIATANQGSEATYESGFVIDKFPISRPNLTFSTLTVSNMSPEDSSIYLCSAWDFGANVLTFGAGSRLTVL.

This clonotype was seen a few times. The CDR3 bases are TGTGCCAGCAGCTTAGGTGGGGCGGGAGGCCAAGAGACCCAGTACTTC. Protein sequence: CASSLGGAGGQETQYF. V gene TRBV11-2 combines with J gene TRBJ2-5, with TRBD2 matching 8 bases. Germline CDR1 and CDR2: SGHAT and FQNNGV. The V and J ends lost 1 base and 1 base, in that order; junction bases with no gene match: 5. CDR3 length equals 16 residues.

This clonotype was found a few times. CDR3 protein: CASSHSGGELFF. CDR3 coding DNA: TGTGCCAGCAGTCATTCCGGCGGGGAGCTGTTTTTT. The rearrangement links TRBV11-3 to TRBJ2-2; D not certain. With 6 bases removed from V and 7 bases from J, the gap between germline ends came to 9 bases. The V gene's germline CDR1 is SGHNT and CDR2 YENEEA. The CDR3 contains 12 residues.